This TCR beta chain was obtained from a study of identical twins. V gave up 2 bases and J gave up 8 bases, with 13 bases separating them. The CDR3 has 14 residues. The V gene's germline CDR1 is SGHVS and CDR2 FQNEAQ. From the 5' RACE reads, TCRdb called clonotypes with MiXCR, one entry per CDR3 protein. The table lists 200,000 to 250,000 distinct CDR3 sequences, over 5.5% of them singletons. This sample also belongs to another study, concerning T cells expressing NK-cell markers.

The gene calls are TRBV7-8 and TRBJ2-1, with D tentatively TRBD2 (5 bases). This TCR was recovered from a woman aged 18-29 years in good health. The sample consisted of CD8+ T cells sorted from blood. Here the CDR3 DNA reads TGTGCCAGCAGCTTAAGGACTTCGGCCCATGAGCAGTTCTTC. Its protein is CASSLRTSAHEQFF.